This record covers a single TCR beta chain. This clone was recorded a few times. There is no known antigen for this receptor. Base-call qualities are not available, and no considerably larger clone is one nucleotide away. Trimming accounts for 5 bases at V and 3 bases at J, while the number of junction bases matched to no gene is 3. Per the germline V gene (reference sequence), LNHDA is the CDR1 and SQIVND is the CDR2. The CDR3 holds 13 amino acids from the cysteine to the phenylalanine. Only CDR3 DNA is held: 39 bases, read in frame from base 1. The method behind the library was the immunoSEQ multiplex PCR assay. What TCRdb holds here is the immuneACCESS table cut down to in-frame rearrangements. Part of the clones is not present; checked against another copy, under half of the missing clones reflect an unresolved V gene, and the others are unexplained. A total of about 20,000 clones appear in this sample, more than 85% of them only once. Jointly, the top ten make up around 21% of the sample.

This record belongs to a study of T cell changes during pregnancy in multiple sclerosis (dated by TCRdb to about 2019). Regarding the study in general: Changes in the T cell repertoire over the course of pregnancy were examined in this study in women with multiple sclerosis.

This TCR was recovered from a female donor in good health, enrolled as a control in a pregnancy study. The starting material was CD8+ T cells from peripheral blood mononuclear cells, obtained after pregnancy. In this chain, TRBV19 is recombined with TRBJ2-7, and 8 junctional nucleotides match TRBD1. The sequence in DNA is TGTGCCAGTAGTGAAGGACAGGGCTACGAGCAGTACTTC. Its coded protein is CASSEGQGYEQYF.